One and the same sample provided the 17 T cell receptor beta chains below, sequenced in a study of blood T cell repertoires in COVID-19. The data were produced by immunoSEQ multiplex PCR, yet TCRdb's version contains in-frame clones alone and is incomplete. This table has 220,000 or so clones, roughly 84% appearing once. The sample taken for sequencing was PBMCs or T cells enriched from blood (not recorded which). These TCRs come from a woman aged 35 to 49 who had recovered from COVID-19.

The chain links TRBV10-3 to TRBJ1-2, with 8 positions matching TRBD1. V lost 3 bases and J lost 2; bases outside the gene matches: 11. The CDR3 covers 17 residues. CDR1 and CDR2 from the germline V gene are ENHRY and SYGVKD. CDR3 DNA sequence: TGTGCCATCAGTGATAGGCCCTTGGCAGGGGGCAACTATGGCTACACCTTC. It codes for CAISDRPLAGGNYGYTF.

The chain's CDR3 is CASSRGDTGNSPLHF. The CDR3 coding sequence is TGTGCCAGCAGCCGAGGGGACACGGGAAATTCACCCCTCCACTTT. The rearrangement uses TRBV3-1 (or the pseudogene TRBV3-2) and TRBJ1-6; a weak D match, TRBD1 (6 bases). The V gene lost 4 bases and the J gene lost 7 bases, with 14 bases spanning the gap. Germline lookup yields CDR1 LGHDT and CDR2 YNNKEL (reference sequence). This CDR3 is 15 amino acids long.

CDR3 nucleotide sequence: TGTGCCAGCAGCATTCGGACTAGCGGGAGGAATACCTACGAGCAGTACTTC. Translation: CASSIRTSGRNTYEQYF. The V and J genes are TRBV7-8 and TRBJ2-7; 14 nucleotides line up with TRBD2. V was pared by 5 bases and J by 2 bases, with 8 bases of the junction left unmatched. CDR1 is SGHVS and CDR2 is FQNEAQ in the germline V gene. The CDR3 extends over 17 amino acids. The full variable domain, rest sourced from reference TRBV7-8 and TRBJ2-7, is GAGVSQSPRYKVAKRGQDVALRCDPISGHVSLFWYQQALGQGPEFLTYFQNEAQLDKSGLPSDRFFAERPEGSVSTLKIQRTQQEDSAVYLCASSIRTSGRNTYEQYFGPGTRLTVT.

This clone has ten or more counts. V is TRBV11-2 and J is TRBJ1-2; TRBD1 aligns across 10 bases. V gave up 1 base and J gave up 4 bases; unmatched junction bases: 0. Looked up from germline, CDR1 is SGHAT and CDR2 is FQNNGV. The CDR3 is 14 amino acids. The CDR3 nucleotides read TGTGCCAGCAGCTTAGGGACAGGGGGCTATGGCTACACCTTC. Encoded protein: CASSLGTGGYGYTF.

This chain uses TRBV7-8 with TRBJ1-2; unclear D gene. The CDR3 covers 13 residues. V was pared by 2 bases and J by 8 bases, with 12 bases between. Germline loops: CDR1 SGHVS, CDR2 FQNEAQ. CDR3 bases: TGTGCCAGCAGCTTAAATAGAGATACCGGCTACACCTTC. It encodes CASSLNRDTGYTF.

The chain links TRBV3-1 (or the pseudogene TRBV3-2) to TRBJ2-7; a weak D match, TRBD1 (6 bases). The CDR3 runs 15 residues. Trimming left V 4 bases short and J 0 bases short, with 13 bases between. Germline V gene lookup returns CDR1 LGHDT and CDR2 YNNKEL (reference sequence). The CDR3 DNA follows: TGTGCCAGCAGCCGAGGACAGTCCGGCTCCTACGAGCAGTACTTC. The encoded protein is CASSRGQSGSYEQYF.

The rearrangement joins TRBV20-1 to TRBJ2-7, with 9 nucleotides matching TRBD2. V was pared by 3 bases and J by 3 bases, with 3 bases of the junction left unmatched. This CDR3 comprises 13 residues. CDR1 and CDR2 (germline): DFQATT, SNEGSKA (reference sequence). CDR3 nucleotides: TGCAGTGCTAGTAGCGGGAGTCTCTACGAGCAGTACTTC. Protein: CSASSGSLYEQYF.

This rearrangement joins TRBV7-2 to TRBJ2-5; 12 bases are shared with TRBD2. CDR3 size: 14 residues. J lost 5 bases, V lost 10 bases, and 8 bases had no gene match. The germline gives CDR1 SGHTA, CDR2 FQGNSA. The DNA for the CDR3 is TGTGCCACTTCTAGCGGGAGGGCCCCGGAGACCCAGTACTTC. This sequence encodes CATSSGRAPETQYF.

The chain employs TRBV2 and TRBJ2-7, with TRBD2 identical over 7 bases. CDR1 and CDR2 (germline): SNHLY, FYNNEI. This CDR3 spans 15 amino acids. Trimming took 5 bases from V and 0 from J; bases not matched to a gene: 7. This CDR3 is CASSYGLVASYEQYV. CDR3 DNA sequence: TGTGCCAGCAGTTATGGACTAGTGGCCTCCTACGAGCAGTACGTC.

The chain couples TRBV5-1 to TRBJ1-2, with TRBD1 matching 8 bases. Germline CDR1 SGHRS, CDR2 YFSETQ. J was trimmed by 2 bases and V by 0 bases; bases with no gene match: 6. This CDR3 has 16 amino acids. The chain's CDR3 is CASSLVARGHNYGYTF. The CDR3 region has the DNA TGCGCCAGCAGCTTGGTGGCCAGGGGGCACAACTATGGCTACACCTTC.

This clone was counted once. The V gene is TRBV28, the J gene TRBJ1-2; D ambiguous. CDR1 and CDR2 from the germline V gene are MDHEN and SYDVKM. Trimming took 6 bases from V and 3 from J, leaving 14 bases between them. This CDR3 is built from 14 residues. The CDR3 sequence is CASSPPGSYYGYTF. The CDR3 bases are TGTGCCAGCAGCCCCCCGGGGAGTTACTATGGCTACACCTTC.

CDR3 loop: CASSGTSGLNQETQYF. In nucleotides, the CDR3 is TGCGCCAGCAGTGGGACTAGCGGGCTAAACCAAGAGACCCAGTACTTC. The chain has TRBV5-1 and TRBJ2-5; 12 bases align to TRBD2. The V segment lost 5 bases and the J segment 0 bases; nucleotides outside the gene matches: 5. The CDR3 contains 16 residues. Germline CDR1 is SGHRS and CDR2 is YFSETQ.

V gene TRBV28 combines with J gene TRBJ2-6, with D tentatively TRBD2 (6 bases). Trimming removed 4 bases from V and 0 bases from J, with 13 bases in between. Germline V gives CDR1 MDHEN, CDR2 SYDVKM. The CDR3 has 17 amino acids. The CDR3 loop is CASSSPGGNSGANVLTF. CDR3 nucleotide sequence: TGTGCCAGCAGTTCCCCTGGGGGGAACTCTGGGGCCAACGTCCTGACTTTC.

The chain joins TRBV7-8 to TRBJ2-2, with 7 bases that match TRBD1. After removal of 5 bases from V and 7 bases from J, the junction contained 4 bases not matched to a gene. Germline V gene data show CDR1 as SGHVS and CDR2 as FQNEAQ. CDR3 length: 13 residues. The CDR3 reads CASSPGGDGELFF. CDR3 DNA sequence: TGTGCCAGCAGCCCAGGGGGAGACGGGGAGCTGTTTTTT.

This chain connects TRBV30 to TRBJ1-1; D gene ambiguous. Germline V gives CDR1 GTSNPN, CDR2 SVGIG (reference sequence). Trimming removed 1 base from V and 6 bases from J, with 6 bases in between. The CDR3 loop spans 11 amino acids. CDR3 region: CAWSAQAEAFF. CDR3 nucleotides: TGTGCCTGGAGTGCCCAGGCTGAAGCTTTCTTT.

The J gene is TRBJ2-3, the V gene TRBV3-1 (or the pseudogene TRBV3-2), with a weak D call TRBD2 (5 bases). The CDR3 contains 18 residues. Germline assignment: CDR1 LGHDT and CDR2 YNNKEL (reference sequence). The V end was cut by 6 bases, the J end by 0 bases, with 22 bases between. The CDR3 loop reads CASSPKSETRQSTDTQYF. The CDR3 region has the DNA TGTGCCAGCAGTCCAAAATCTGAAACTAGACAAAGCACAGATACGCAGTATTTT.

This chain connects TRBV29-1 to TRBJ1-1; the D gene is possibly TRBD1 (6 bases). The length of the CDR3 is 14 residues. The germline gives CDR1 SQVTM, CDR2 ANQGSEA. V lost 6 bases and J lost 0, with 14 bases in between. CDR3 protein: CSVGGTSLNTEAFF. The CDR3 nucleotides are TGCAGCGTGGGGGGGACAAGCTTGAACACTGAAGCTTTCTTT.